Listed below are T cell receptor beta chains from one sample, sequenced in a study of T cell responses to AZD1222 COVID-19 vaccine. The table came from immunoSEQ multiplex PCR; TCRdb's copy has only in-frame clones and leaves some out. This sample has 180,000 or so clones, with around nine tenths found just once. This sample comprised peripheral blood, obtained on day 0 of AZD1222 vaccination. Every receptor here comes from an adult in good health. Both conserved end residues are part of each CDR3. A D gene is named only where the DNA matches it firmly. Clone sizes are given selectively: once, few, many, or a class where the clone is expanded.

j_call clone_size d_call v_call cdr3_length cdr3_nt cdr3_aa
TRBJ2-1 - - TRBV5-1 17 TGCGCCAGCAGCTGGACACTCTCCGGGACGGCCTACAATGAGCAGTTCTTC CASSWTLSGTAYNEQFF
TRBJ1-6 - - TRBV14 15 TGTGCCAGCAGCCATCAAGACAGAGTCCTCGGACCCCTCCACTTT CASSHQDRVLGPLHF
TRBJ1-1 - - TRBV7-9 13 TGTGCCAGCAGCCCATGGGGAGGCACTGAAGCTTTCTTT CASSPWGGTEAFF
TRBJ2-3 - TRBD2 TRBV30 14 TGTGCCTGGAGTCGGGGAGGGTACACAGATACGCAGTATTTT CAWSRGGYTDTQYF
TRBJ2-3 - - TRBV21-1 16 TGTGCCAGCAGCGACGACGGGGGGGCCGGTCCAGATACGCAGTATTTT CASSDDGGAGPDTQYF
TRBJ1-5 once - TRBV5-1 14 TGCGCCAGCAGCCCCGGGGGGTACAATCAGCCCCAGCATTTT CASSPGGYNQPQHF
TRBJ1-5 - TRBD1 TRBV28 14 TGTGCCAGCAGTTCTCGACAGGGCCACCAGCCCCAGCATTTT CASSSRQGHQPQHF
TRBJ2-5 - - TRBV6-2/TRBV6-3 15 TGTGCCAGCAGTGGTGGGCCCAGTGGGGCAGAGACCCAGTACTTC CASSGGPSGAETQYF
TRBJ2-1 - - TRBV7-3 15 TGTGCCAGCAGCTTATTGGGGGGCGCGAGTAGTGAGCAGTTCTTC CASSLLGGASSEQFF
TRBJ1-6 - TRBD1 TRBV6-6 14 TGTGCCAGCAGTTATGACAGGGGAGATTCACCCCTCCACTTT CASSYDRGDSPLHF
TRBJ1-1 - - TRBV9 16 TGTGCCAGCAGCGTAGGGGTCGTAGGAACCAACACTGAAGCTTTCTTT CASSVGVVGTNTEAFF
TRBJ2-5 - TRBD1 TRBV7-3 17 TGTGCCAGCAGCTCCACCTCGACAGGGGGTGGAGGAGAGACCCAGTACTTC CASSSTSTGGGGETQYF
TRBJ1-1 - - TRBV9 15 TGTGCCAGCAGCCCTCGACCAGGGTCGAACACTGAAGCTTTCTTT CASSPRPGSNTEAFF
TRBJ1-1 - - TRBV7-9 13 TGTGCCAGCAGCTTAGTAGGTCGCACTGAAGCTTTCTTT CASSLVGRTEAFF
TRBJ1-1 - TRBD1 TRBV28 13 TGTGCCAGCAGCCTACAGGGGGCGGCTGAAGCTTTCTTT CASSLQGAAEAFF
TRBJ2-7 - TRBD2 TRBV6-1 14 TGTGCCAGCAGTTCCTTAACTAGCGGCTACGAGCAGTACTTC CASSSLTSGYEQYF
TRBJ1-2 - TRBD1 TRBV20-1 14 TGCAGTGCTAGTGATAGGCGGGACAGCACCGGCTACACCTTC CSASDRRDSTGYTF
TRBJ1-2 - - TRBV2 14 TGTGCCAGCAGTGAGAGGGTTTCGAACTATGGCTACACCTTC CASSERVSNYGYTF
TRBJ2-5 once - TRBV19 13 TGTGCCAGTAGTATACCCGGGCAAGAGACCCAGTACTTC CASSIPGQETQYF
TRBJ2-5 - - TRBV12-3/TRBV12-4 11 TGTGCCAGCAGGTCAAGGGAGACCCAGTACTTC CASRSRETQYF
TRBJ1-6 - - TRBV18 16 TGTGCCAGCTCACCCGGAGGGAGTGCAGGTACTTCACCCCTCCACTTT CASSPGGSAGTSPLHF
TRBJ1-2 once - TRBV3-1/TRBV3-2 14 TGTGCCAGCAGCCAAGGTTGGGGAGACTATGGCTACACCTTC CASSQGWGDYGYTF
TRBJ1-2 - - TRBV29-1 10 TGCAGCGTTGACAGAGGAGGCTACACCTTC CSVDRGGYTF
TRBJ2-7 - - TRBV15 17 TGTGCCACCAGCAGGAAAACACAGCCCGGGAGCCGTGGGGGGCAGTACTTC CATSRKTQPGSRGGQYF
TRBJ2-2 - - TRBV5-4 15 TGTGCCAGCAGCTTGCCGGGGGTCGACACCGGGGAGCTGTTTTTT CASSLPGVDTGELFF
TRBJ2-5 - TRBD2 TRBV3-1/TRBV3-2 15 TGTGCCAGCAGCCAAGCGAGGACTAGCCGAGAGACCCAGTACTTC CASSQARTSRETQYF
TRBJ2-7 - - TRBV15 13 TGTGCCACCAGCAGAGCGCGGGGATACGAGCAGTACTTC CATSRARGYEQYF
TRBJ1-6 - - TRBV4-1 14 TGCGCCAGCAGCCAAGATGGATTCGATTCACCCCTCCACTTT CASSQDGFDSPLHF
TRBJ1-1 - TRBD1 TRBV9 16 TGTGCCAGCAGCCGTGACAGGGTAGGAAGCGGCACTGAAGCTTTCTTT CASSRDRVGSGTEAFF
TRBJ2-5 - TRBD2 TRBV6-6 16 TGTGCCAGCAGTAAGACTAGCGGGGGGGCCATGGAGACCCAGTACTTC CASSKTSGGAMETQYF
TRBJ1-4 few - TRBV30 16 TGTGCCTGGAGAGCAGGAGGAATCCGGGGAGGTGAAAAACTGTTTTTT CAWRAGGIRGGEKLFF
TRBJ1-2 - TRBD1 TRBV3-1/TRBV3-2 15 TGTGCCAGCAGCCGGGTCGGGGACAGGGACTATGGCTACACCTTC CASSRVGDRDYGYTF
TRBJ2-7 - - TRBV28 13 TGTGCCAGCAGGAGATCGGGTGGACACGAGCAGTACTTC CASRRSGGHEQYF
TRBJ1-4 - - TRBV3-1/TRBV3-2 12 TGTGCCAGCAGCCAACGTGGGGAAAAACTGTTTTTT CASSQRGEKLFF
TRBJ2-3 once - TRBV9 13 TGTGCCAGCAGCGTAGGAGGAGTAGATACGCAGTATTTT CASSVGGVDTQYF
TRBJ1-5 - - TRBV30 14 TGTGCCTGGAGTGTAACCAAATCGGGTCAGCCCCAGCATTTT CAWSVTKSGQPQHF
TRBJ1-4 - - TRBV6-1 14 TGTGCCAGCAGTGAATGGGTAGCTAATGAAAAACTGTTTTTT CASSEWVANEKLFF
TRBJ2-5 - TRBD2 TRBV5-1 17 TGCGCCAGCAGCTTGGCCGGTGGGGCTAGCGGGGGTGAGACCCAGTACTTC CASSLAGGASGGETQYF
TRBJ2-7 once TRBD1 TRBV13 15 TGTGCCAGCACCATAGCGGGACAGGGGATCGCGGTGCAGTACTTC CASTIAGQGIAVQYF
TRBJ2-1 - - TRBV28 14 TGTGCCAGCAGTTCGGGGGCAGGGGTCAATGAGCAGTTCTTC CASSSGAGVNEQFF
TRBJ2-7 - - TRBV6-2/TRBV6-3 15 TGTGCCAGCAGTACACCGGGCAGGGCTACCTACGAGCAGTACTTC CASSTPGRATYEQYF
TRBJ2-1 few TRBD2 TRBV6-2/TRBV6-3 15 TGTGCCAGCAGCCCCACTAGCGGCCACTACAATGAGCAGTTCTTC CASSPTSGHYNEQFF
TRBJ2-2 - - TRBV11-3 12 TGTGCCAGCAGCTTGAACACCGGGGAGCTGTTTTTT CASSLNTGELFF
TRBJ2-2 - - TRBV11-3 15 TGTGCCAGCAGCGCGGGATTAACAGACACCGGGGAGCTGTTTTTT CASSAGLTDTGELFF
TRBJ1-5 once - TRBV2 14 TGTGCCAGCAGTGAGTTGGCAACTGATCAGCCCCAGCATTTT CASSELATDQPQHF
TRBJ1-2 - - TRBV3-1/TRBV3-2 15 TGTGCCAGCAGCCAAGTCGCCAGACTCCACTATGGCTACACCTTC CASSQVARLHYGYTF
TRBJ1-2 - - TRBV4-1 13 TGCGCCAGCAGCCAACTCGAGTTTGATGGCTACACCTTC CASSQLEFDGYTF
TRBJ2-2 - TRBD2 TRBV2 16 TGTGCCAGCAGTGAAATTAGCGGGCGATACACCGGGGAGCTGTTTTTT CASSEISGRYTGELFF
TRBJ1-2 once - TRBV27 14 TGTGCCAGCAGCCTAACACCGTTAGCTTGGGGCTACACCTTC CASSLTPLAWGYTF
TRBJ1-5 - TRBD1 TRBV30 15 TGTGCCTGGAGTGAGCAGGGGGCTGGAAATCAGCCCCAGCATTTT CAWSEQGAGNQPQHF
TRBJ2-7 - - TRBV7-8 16 TGTGCCAGCAGCTTACCGGGGAGGGGGGCCCCCTACGAGCAGTACTTC CASSLPGRGAPYEQYF
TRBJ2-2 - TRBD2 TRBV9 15 TGTGCCAGCGACACTAGCGGGGGATATACCGGGGAGCTGTTTTTT CASDTSGGYTGELFF
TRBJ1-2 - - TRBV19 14 TGTGCCAGTAGTATAGACGCCTCTCGCTATGGCTACACCTTC CASSIDASRYGYTF
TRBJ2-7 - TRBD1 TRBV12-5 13 TGTGCTAGTGGGACCGGGACAGCCTACGAGCAGTACTTC CASGTGTAYEQYF
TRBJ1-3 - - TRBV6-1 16 TGTGCCAGCAGTGAATTTCTAGTAGGGGTCGGAAACACCATATATTTT CASSEFLVGVGNTIYF
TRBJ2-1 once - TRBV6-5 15 TGTGCCAGCAGCCAGGTGTTAGCGCGGAACAATGAGCAGTTCTTC CASSQVLARNNEQFF
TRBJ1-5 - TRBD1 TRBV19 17 TGTGCCAGTAGTGGGAGATTCACAGGGGCCCCATATCAGCCCCAGCATTTT CASSGRFTGAPYQPQHF
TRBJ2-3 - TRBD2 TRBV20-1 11 TGCAGTGGTAGCGGGGAGGATACGCAGTATTTT CSGSGEDTQYF
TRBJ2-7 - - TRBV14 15 TGTGCCAGCAGCAAGGTGATCTCGGGCCCCTACGAGCAGTACTTC CASSKVISGPYEQYF
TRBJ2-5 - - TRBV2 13 TGTGCCAGCGGAGGGGAGTCAGGGAAGACCCAGTACTTC CASGGESGKTQYF